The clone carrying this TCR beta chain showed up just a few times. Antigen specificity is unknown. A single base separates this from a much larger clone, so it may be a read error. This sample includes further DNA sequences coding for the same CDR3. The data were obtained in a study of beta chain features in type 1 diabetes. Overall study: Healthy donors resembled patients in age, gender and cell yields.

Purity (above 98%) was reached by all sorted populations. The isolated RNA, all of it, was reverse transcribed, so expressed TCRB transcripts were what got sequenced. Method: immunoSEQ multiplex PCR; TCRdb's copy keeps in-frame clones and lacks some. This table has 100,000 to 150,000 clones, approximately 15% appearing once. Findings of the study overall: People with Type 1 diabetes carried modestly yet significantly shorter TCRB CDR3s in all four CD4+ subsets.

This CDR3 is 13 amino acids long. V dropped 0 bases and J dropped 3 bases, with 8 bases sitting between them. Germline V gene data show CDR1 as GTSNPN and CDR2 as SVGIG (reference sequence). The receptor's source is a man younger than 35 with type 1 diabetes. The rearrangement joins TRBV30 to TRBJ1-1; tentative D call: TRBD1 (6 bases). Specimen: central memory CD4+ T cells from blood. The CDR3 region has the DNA TGTGCCTGGAGTGTACAGGGAGACACTGAAGCTTTCTTT. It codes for CAWSVQGDTEAFF.